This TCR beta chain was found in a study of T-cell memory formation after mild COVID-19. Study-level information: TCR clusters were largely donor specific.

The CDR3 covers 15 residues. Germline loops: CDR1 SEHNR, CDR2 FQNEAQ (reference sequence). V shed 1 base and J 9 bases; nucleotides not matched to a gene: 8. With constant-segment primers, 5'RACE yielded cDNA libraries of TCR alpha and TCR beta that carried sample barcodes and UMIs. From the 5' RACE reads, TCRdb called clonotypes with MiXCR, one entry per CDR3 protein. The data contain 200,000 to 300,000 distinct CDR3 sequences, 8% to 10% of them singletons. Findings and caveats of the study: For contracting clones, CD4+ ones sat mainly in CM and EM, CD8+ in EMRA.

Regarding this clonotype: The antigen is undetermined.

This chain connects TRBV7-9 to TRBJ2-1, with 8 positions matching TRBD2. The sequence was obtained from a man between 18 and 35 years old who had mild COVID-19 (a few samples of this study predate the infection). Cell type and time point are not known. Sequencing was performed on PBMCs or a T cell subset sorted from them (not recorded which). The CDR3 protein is CASSLVQRGMSEQFF. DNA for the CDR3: TGTGCCAGCAGCTTAGTTCAGCGGGGGATGAGTGAGCAGTTCTTC.